These 3 T cell receptor beta chains were all obtained from the same sample, sequenced in a study of cytomegalovirus exposure and HLA in healthy donors. The PCR had 60 Vbeta and 13 Jbeta primers. Generated by immunoSEQ multiplex PCR, the TCRdb table keeps only in-frame clones and is missing some. The table has 60,000 to 90,000 clones, 55% to 80% seen once. Sample: PBMCs. The receptors were sampled from a man aged 40-50 years in good health and CMV-seropositive.

CDR3 sequence (DNA): TGTGCCAGCAGCCGAATAGGGGGAAGCAATCAGCCCCAGCATTTT. Residues: CASSRIGGSNQPQHF. The rearrangement links TRBV6-5 to TRBJ1-5, with a possible D match to TRBD1 (6 bases). V was shortened by 6 bases and J by 1 base, with 13 bases between the two germline ends. The CDR3 consists of 15 residues. CDR1 and CDR2 from the germline V gene are MNHEY and SVGAGI.

This clone was seen a handful of times. The chain uses TRBV19 and TRBJ2-3, with a tentative D call TRBD1 (6 bases). This CDR3 contains 15 residues. Germline V gene data show CDR1 as LNHDA and CDR2 as SQIVND (reference sequence). Deletions cut 6 bases from V and 3 bases from J, with 16 bases between. For the CDR3, the DNA is TGTGCCAGTAGCTTCGGGACACCGGCGACAGATACGCAGTATTTT. It translates to CASSFGTPATDTQYF.

Only a few counts were recorded for this clone. This chain uses TRBV9 with TRBJ1-1; D unclear. The CDR3 covers 13 residues. V was pared by 0 bases and J by 10 bases, with 13 bases between. Germline-derived CDR1 and CDR2 are SGDLS and YYNGEE. The CDR3 sequence: CASSVGWEGGAFF. For the CDR3, the DNA is TGTGCCAGCAGCGTAGGTTGGGAGGGAGGAGCTTTCTTT.